The 19 T cell receptor beta chains below all came from one sample that was sequenced in a study of Graves' ophthalmopathy and Graves' hyperthyroidism. TCR beta CDR3 regions were amplified from RNA transcripts. First-round RT-PCR relied on HTBI primers, and a second-round multiplex PCR came next. TCRdb called the multiplex PCR reads again in MiXCR, with one record for every CDR3 protein. Among just over 400,000 distinct CDR3 sequences, roughly 21% were seen once, and the ten largest hold around 3%. Material: peripheral blood. Source of these receptors: a woman aged 18-29 years with stable Graves' hyperthyroidism.

A note on this clonotype: The junction shows a germline mismatch at one end, possibly a read error. The chain recombines TRBV28 with TRBJ2-5, with a possible D match to TRBD1 (6 bases). The CDR3 has 12 residues. The germline CDR1 and CDR2 sequences are MDHEN and SYDVKM. Here the CDR3 DNA reads TGTACCAGCGAACCAAGAGGGGGGACCCAGTACTTC. Its translation: CTSEPRGGTQYF. The full variable domain, its missing parts supplied by reference TRBV28 and TRBJ2-5, is DVKVTQSSRYLVKRTGEKVFLECVQDMDHENMFWYRQDPGLGLRLIYFSYDVKMKEKGDIPEGYSVSREKKERFSLILESASTNQTSMYLCTSEPRGGTQYFGPGTRLLVL.

This clonotype was recorded a few times. V and J are TRBV27 and TRBJ2-1; D might be TRBD1 or TRBD2, each matching 5 bases. This CDR3 has 16 amino acids. From germline, CDR1 is MNHEY and CDR2 SMNVEV (reference sequence). V lost 6 bases to trimming and J lost 2 bases, with 17 bases between them. The CDR3 region is CASSLTRDPPYNEQFF. The CDR3 DNA sequence: TGTGCCAGCAGCCTGACCCGGGACCCCCCCTACAATGAGCAGTTCTTC.

This clonotype was counted at least ten times. V and J are TRBV12-3 or TRBV12-4 and TRBJ1-1; D ambiguous. The V end was cut by 1 base, the J end by 3 bases, with 6 bases between. The CDR3 sequence is 13 residues long. CDR3 region: CASSLVPDTEAFF. In DNA, the CDR3 is TGTGCCAGCAGTTTAGTTCCAGACACTGAAGCTTTCTTT.

This clonotype was observed a handful of times. One junction end disagrees with the germline gene, perhaps due to a read error. The V and J genes are TRBV2 and TRBJ2-5, with 10 bases that match TRBD1. CDR3 length: 13 residues. Germline CDR1 SNHLY, CDR2 FYNNEI. The CDR3 loop is CASRDRGGETKYF. The CDR3 coding sequence is TGTGCCAGCAGGGACAGGGGGGGAGAGACCAAGTACTTC.

The chain uses TRBV10-3 and TRBJ2-7; D is ambiguous. The CDR3 covers 14 residues. The V end lost 4 bases, the J end lost 2 bases, and 12 bases lay between the germline ends. Germline CDR1 reads ENHRY; CDR2 reads SYGVKD. This CDR3 reads CAISGSGTAYEQYF. CDR3 DNA sequence: TGTGCCATCAGTGGGTCGGGTACAGCCTACGAGCAGTACTTC.

This clonotype was observed once. The chain is built from TRBV12-3 or TRBV12-4 and TRBJ2-1; D is uncertain. V dropped 4 bases and J dropped 5 bases, with 6 bases sitting between them. The CDR3 has 12 residues. The CDR3 loop is CASSWSHNEQFF. DNA of the CDR3: TGTGCCAGCAGTTGGTCTCACAATGAGCAGTTCTTC.

This clonotype was detected many times. The chain links TRBV29-1 to TRBJ2-5, with 10 bases identical to TRBD1. CDR1 SQVTM and CDR2 ANQGSEA come from the germline V gene. The V and J ends lost 5 bases and 4 bases, in that order; junction bases with no gene match: 10. The CDR3 is 15 residues long. The CDR3 loop reads CSVSRLDRGTETQYF. The CDR3 DNA sequence: TGCAGCGTTTCTCGCCTGGACAGGGGGACAGAGACCCAGTACTTC.

This clonotype was seen at least ten times. This chain links TRBV7-9 with TRBJ2-5; 8 positions agree with TRBD1. CDR1 SEHNR and CDR2 FQNEAQ come from the germline V gene (reference sequence). V was clipped by 6 bases and J by 5 bases; unmatched bases: 8. The CDR3 runs to 14 residues. CDR3: CASRSTGESETQYF. In DNA, the CDR3 is TGTGCCAGCAGGTCGACAGGGGAAAGCGAGACCCAGTACTTC.

In this sample, this clonotype turned up many times. CDR3 sequence: CASSPWTKVGTEAFF. In nucleotides, the CDR3 is TGTGCCAGCAGCCCTTGGACTAAGGTCGGCACTGAAGCTTTCTTT. The chain links TRBV7-2 to TRBJ1-1; D not certain. Looked up from germline, CDR1 is SGHTA and CDR2 is FQGNSA. The CDR3 length is 15 residues. Trimming removed 5 bases at V and 4 bases at J, with 17 bases between.

This clonotype appeared once. A much more abundant neighbour one base away suggests this may be a read error. This sequence joins TRBV18 and TRBJ2-7; D is possibly TRBD2 (6 bases). CDR1 is KGHSH, CDR2 LQKENI, per germline. The CDR3 is made up of 16 amino acids. CDR3 region: CASLPPGLRSSYEQYF. In DNA form, the CDR3 reads TGTGCCAGCTTACCACCGGGACTGAGGAGCTCCTACGAGCAGTACTTC. The whole variable domain, remainder taken from reference TRBV18 and TRBJ2-7, is NAGVMQNPRHLVRRRGQEARLRCSPMKGHSHVYWYRQLPEEGLKFMVYLQKENIIDESGMPKERFSAEFPKEGPSILRIQQVVRGDSAAYFCASLPPGLRSSYEQYFGPGTRLTVT.

This clonotype was found many times. CDR3 in amino acids: CASSLNAAGNTIYF. DNA of the CDR3: TGTGCCAGCAGTTTAAATGCTGCTGGAAACACCATATATTTT. The chain is built from TRBV28 and TRBJ1-3; D uncertain. This CDR3 has 14 residues. V was cut by 2 bases and J by 2 bases, with 7 bases left in between. Germline lookup yields CDR1 MDHEN and CDR2 SYDVKM.

This clonotype was recorded many times. The chain combines TRBV28 with TRBJ1-5, with a possible D match to TRBD1 (6 bases). The germline V gene has CDR1 MDHEN and CDR2 SYDVKM. Deletions cut 7 bases from V and 0 bases from J, with 16 bases between. CDR3 size: 16 residues. Written as DNA, the CDR3 is TGTGCCAGCATTTATAGGGACAACTATAGCAATCAGCCCCAGCATTTT. Translated: CASIYRDNYSNQPQHF.

At least ten counts were recorded for this clonotype. The V and J genes are TRBV12-5 and TRBJ1-1; D unresolved. The V end was cut by 7 bases, the J end by 11 bases, with 14 bases between. Germline lookup yields CDR1 LGHNT and CDR2 FRNRAP. This CDR3 has 11 residues. The CDR3 is CASATSRGAFF. DNA for the CDR3: TGTGCTAGTGCCACCTCCCGAGGGGCTTTCTTT.

This clonotype was found many times. The chain recombines TRBV30 with TRBJ2-7, with 10 bases that match TRBD1. Germline CDR1 reads GTSNPN; CDR2 reads SVGIG (reference sequence). CDR3 length: 14 residues. With 5 bases clipped from V and 2 bases from J, the junction kept 6 bases outside the gene matches. For the CDR3, the DNA is TGTGCCTGGGCCTCCGGGACAGGGGCCTACGAGCAGTACTTC. It translates to CAWASGTGAYEQYF.

V is TRBV6-4 and J is TRBJ2-2; tentatively, D is TRBD1 or TRBD2 (5 bases each). Trimming stripped 3 bases from V and 4 bases from J, with 9 bases between. The CDR3 has 14 amino acids. Germline-derived CDR1 and CDR2 are MRHNA and SNTAGT. CDR3 nucleotides: TGTGCCAGCAGTGAAGGGACCTCCACCGGGGAGCTGTTTTTT. Encoded protein: CASSEGTSTGELFF.

This clonotype appeared many times. This rearrangement joins TRBV29-1 to TRBJ2-7, with TRBD1 matching 10 bases. V lost 6 bases and J lost 3; bases outside the gene matches: 5. The CDR3 loop spans 13 amino acids. CDR1 and CDR2 (germline): SQVTM, ANQGSEA. The CDR3 here is CSVGTGANYEQYF. The CDR3 nucleotides are TGCAGCGTAGGGACAGGGGCGAACTACGAGCAGTACTTC.

As for this clonotype: This may be a read error, as it is one base from a much larger clone. The chain joins TRBV28 to TRBJ1-2; possibly TRBD1 for D (5 bases). The ends were cut back, 10 bases at V and 2 bases at J, with 23 bases in the middle. CDR3 length: 16 amino acids. Germline CDR1 reads MDHEN; CDR2 reads SYDVKM. CDR3 amino acids: CAIKTVGEFSNYGYTF. DNA of the CDR3: TGTGCCATCAAGACAGTGGGCGAGTTCTCCAACTATGGCTACACCTTC.

This clonotype was counted at least ten times. V and J are TRBV11-1 and TRBJ2-7; 10 bases line up with TRBD2. CDR1 is SGHAT, CDR2 FQDESV, per germline (reference sequence). V lost 2 bases, J lost 5 bases, and 15 bases stayed unmatched. CDR3 size: 18 residues. The CDR3 here is CASSLLRVPSGRAHEQYF. The CDR3 DNA follows: TGTGCCAGCAGCTTACTTAGAGTCCCTAGCGGGAGAGCCCACGAGCAGTACTTC.

There are many counts of this clonotype. The chain uses TRBV19 and TRBJ1-6; 9 bases align to TRBD1. The CDR3 spans 13 residues. CDR1 LNHDA and CDR2 SQIVND come from the germline V gene (reference sequence). Trimming at V came to 11 bases and at J to 7 bases, leaving 6 bases not matched to a gene. CDR3 DNA sequence: TGTGCCGTATCGGACAGGGGAAATTCACCCCTCCACTTT. Translation: CAVSDRGNSPLHF. The full variable domain, in which reference TRBV19 and TRBJ1-6 provide the parts outside the CDR3, is DGGITQSPKYLFRKEGQNVTLSCEQNLNHDAMYWYRQDPGQGLRLIYYSQIVNDFQKGDIAEGYSVSREKKESFPLTVTSAQKNPTAFYLCAVSDRGNSPLHFGNGTRLTVT.